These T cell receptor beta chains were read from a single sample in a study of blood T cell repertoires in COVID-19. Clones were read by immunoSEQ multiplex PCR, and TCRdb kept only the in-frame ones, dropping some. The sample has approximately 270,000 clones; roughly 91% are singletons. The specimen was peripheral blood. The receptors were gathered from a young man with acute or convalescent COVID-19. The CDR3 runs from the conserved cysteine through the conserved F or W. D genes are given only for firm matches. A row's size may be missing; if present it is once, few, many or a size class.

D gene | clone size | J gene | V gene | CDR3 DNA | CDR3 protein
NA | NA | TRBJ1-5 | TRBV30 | TGTGCCTGGACCCCTTCGCCCAGACTTAATAGCAATCAGCCCCAGCATTTT | CAWTPSPRLNSNQPQHF
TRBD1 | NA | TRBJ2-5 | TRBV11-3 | TGTGCCAGCAGCTCCTCAGGGGGCGCGGGGGAGACCCAGTACTTC | CASSSSGGAGETQYF
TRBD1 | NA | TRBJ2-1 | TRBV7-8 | TGTGCCAGCAGCTTAGCGCGGGGGACAGGGTCTTTTCATGAGCAGTTCTTC | CASSLARGTGSFHEQFF
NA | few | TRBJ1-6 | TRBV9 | TGTGCCAGCAGCGGGACAGCTAATTCACCCCTCCACTTT | CASSGTANSPLHF
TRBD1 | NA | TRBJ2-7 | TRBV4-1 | TGCGCCAGCAGCACCCGACAGGGCGACTACGAGCAGTACTTC | CASSTRQGDYEQYF
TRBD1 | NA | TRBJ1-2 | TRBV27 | TGTGCCAGCAGTTCCACCGGGACAGAGTTCAACTATGGCTACACCTTC | CASSSTGTEFNYGYTF
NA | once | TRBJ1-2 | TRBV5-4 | TGTGCCAGCAGCTGGGGGGTAGAGGACTATGGCTACACCTTC | CASSWGVEDYGYTF
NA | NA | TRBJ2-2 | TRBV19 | TGTGCCAGTGGTGGGCAGTTTAACACCGGGGAGCTGTTTTTT | CASGGQFNTGELFF
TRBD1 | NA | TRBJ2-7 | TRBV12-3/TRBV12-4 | TGTGCCAGCAGTTTAGGGACAGGCTACGAGCAGTACTTC | CASSLGTGYEQYF
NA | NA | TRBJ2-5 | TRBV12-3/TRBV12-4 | TGTGCCAGCAGAATCAAAGAGACCCAGTACTTC | CASRIKETQYF
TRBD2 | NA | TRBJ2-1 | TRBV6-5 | TGTGCCAGCAGCCTGGGACTACCCTCTTACAATGAGCAGTTCTTC | CASSLGLPSYNEQFF
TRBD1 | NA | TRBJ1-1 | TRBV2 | TGTGCCAGCAGTGATAGGAAGGGGGCGACCACTGAAGCTTTCTTT | CASSDRKGATTEAFF
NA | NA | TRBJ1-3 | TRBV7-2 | TGTGCCAGCAGCTTAGAGGGGGGGTACTCTGGAAACACCATATATTTT | CASSLEGGYSGNTIYF
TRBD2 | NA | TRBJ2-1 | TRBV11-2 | TGTGCCAGCAGCTCCGGACTAGCCCCACGGAATGAGCAGTTCTTC | CASSSGLAPRNEQFF
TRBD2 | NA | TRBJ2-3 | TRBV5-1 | TGCGCCAGCAGCTTGGGTCCGGCTAGCGGTCTCCCAGATACGCAGTATTTT | CASSLGPASGLPDTQYF
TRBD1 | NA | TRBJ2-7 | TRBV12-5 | TGTGCTAGTGGTAATGACAGGGGCTACGAGCAGTACTTC | CASGNDRGYEQYF
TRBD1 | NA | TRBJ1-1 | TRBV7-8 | TGTGCCAGCAGGGGGACAGGGACTAACACTGAAGCTTTCTTT | CASRGTGTNTEAFF
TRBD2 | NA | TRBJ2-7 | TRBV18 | TGTGCCAGCTCCACAACGGGAGGGTCCTACGAGCAGTACTTC | CASSTTGGSYEQYF
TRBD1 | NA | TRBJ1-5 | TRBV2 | TGTGCCAGCAGGGGGGACAGTTCCTTCAATCAGCCCCAGCATTTT | CASRGDSSFNQPQHF
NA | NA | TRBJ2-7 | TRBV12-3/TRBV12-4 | TGTGCCAGCAGCTTCTACTACGAGCAGTACTTC | CASSFYYEQYF
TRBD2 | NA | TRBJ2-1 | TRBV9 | TGTGCCAGCAGCGTAGGGGTAGCGGGGGTAGATGAGCAGTTCTTC | CASSVGVAGVDEQFF
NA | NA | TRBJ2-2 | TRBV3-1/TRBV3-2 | TGTGCCAGCAGCCGAGTGACAGCGAACACCGGGGAGCTGTTTTTT | CASSRVTANTGELFF
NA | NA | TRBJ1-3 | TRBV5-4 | TGTGCCAGCAGCTCCTCCCTGACAGGTGGTATCGGCACCATATATTTT | CASSSSLTGGIGTIYF
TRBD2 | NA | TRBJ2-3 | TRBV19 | TGTGCCAGTGGCCCGAATAGCGGGAGGGCCAGATCAGATACGCAGTATTTT | CASGPNSGRARSDTQYF
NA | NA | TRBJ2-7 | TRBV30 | TGTGCCTGGAGTGTTTCTTCGGGGGAGATGTACTTC | CAWSVSSGEMYF
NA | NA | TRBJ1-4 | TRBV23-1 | TGCGCGGGGGGTCCTAATGAAAAACTGTTTTTT | CAGGPNEKLFF
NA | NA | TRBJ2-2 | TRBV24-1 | TGTGCCACCAGTGATCCGACGGAGATGGGGGAGCTGTTTTTT | CATSDPTEMGELFF
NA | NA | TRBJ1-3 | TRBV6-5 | TGTGCCAGCAGTTCGGGACTGAACTCTGGAAACACCATATATTTT | CASSSGLNSGNTIYF
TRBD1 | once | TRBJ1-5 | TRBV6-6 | TGTGCCAGCAGAGATCGACAGGGGGTTCAGCCCCAGCATTTT | CASRDRQGVQPQHF
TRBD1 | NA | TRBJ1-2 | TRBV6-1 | TGTGCCAGCAGTGAGGTCAGGGGGGTGAATGGCTACACCTTC | CASSEVRGVNGYTF
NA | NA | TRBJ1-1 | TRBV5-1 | TGCGCCAGCAGCTTACAGGGAACCACTGAAGCTTTCTTT | CASSLQGTTEAFF
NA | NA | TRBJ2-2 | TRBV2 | TGTGCCAGCAGCGTCTTAGACACCGGGGAGCTGTTTTTT | CASSVLDTGELFF
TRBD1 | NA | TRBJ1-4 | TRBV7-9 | TGTGCCAGCAGCTTAGTTACAGGGGCAAATGAAAAACTGTTTTTT | CASSLVTGANEKLFF
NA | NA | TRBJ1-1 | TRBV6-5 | TGTGCCAGCACCCCCGACAGAAGAATGAACACTGAAGCTTTCTTT | CASTPDRRMNTEAFF
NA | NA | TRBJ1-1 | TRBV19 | TGTGCCAGTAGTTCCCCGGACTTCTTTGGCGCTTTCTTT | CASSSPDFFGAFF
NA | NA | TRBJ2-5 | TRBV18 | TGTGCCAGCTCATCGACCTATGGAGACCAAGAGACCCAGTACTTC | CASSSTYGDQETQYF
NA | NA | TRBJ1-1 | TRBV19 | TGTGCCAGTAGCCTGGGAGGGGTAAACACTGAAGCTTTCTTT | CASSLGGVNTEAFF
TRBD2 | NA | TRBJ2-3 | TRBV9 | TGTGCCAGCAGGCGGGGAGGGACAGATACGCAGTATTTT | CASRRGGTDTQYF
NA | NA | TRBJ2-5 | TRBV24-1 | TGTGCCACCAGTGACCCAACAGAACAAGAGACCCAGTACTTC | CATSDPTEQETQYF
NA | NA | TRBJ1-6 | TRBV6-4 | TGTGCCAGCAGTGAGAAACCGGGTCCCGGGAATTCACCCCTCCACTTT | CASSEKPGPGNSPLHF
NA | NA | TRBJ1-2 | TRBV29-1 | TGCAGCGTTGTTGGGGCCCACTATGGCTACACCTTC | CSVVGAHYGYTF
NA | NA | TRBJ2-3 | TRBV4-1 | TGCGCCAGCAGCCAAGATAAGGGACTCTCCACAGATACGCAGTATTTT | CASSQDKGLSTDTQYF
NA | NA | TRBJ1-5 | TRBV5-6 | TGTGCCAGCAGCCGGACACATAGCAATCAGCCCCAGCATTTT | CASSRTHSNQPQHF
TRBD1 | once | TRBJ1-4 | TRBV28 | TGTGCCAGCAGTCACCGGGACAGGGACGAAAAACTGTTTTTT | CASSHRDRDEKLFF
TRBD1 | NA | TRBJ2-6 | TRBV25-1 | TGTGCCAGCGTTGGGCCTGGGACAGGGACGGCAGGGGCCAACGTCCTGACTTTC | CASVGPGTGTAGANVLTF
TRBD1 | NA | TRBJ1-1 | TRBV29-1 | TGCAGCGTTGAATTCCAGGGGGCATTGACTGAAGCTTTCTTT | CSVEFQGALTEAFF
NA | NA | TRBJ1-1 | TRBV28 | TGTGCCAGCCCTCCCGCAAAGGGGTTAACTGAAGCTTTCTTT | CASPPAKGLTEAFF
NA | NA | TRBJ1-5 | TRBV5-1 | TGCGCCAGCAGCTTGGGATTCGGGGAAGCTCAGCCCCAGCATTTT | CASSLGFGEAQPQHF
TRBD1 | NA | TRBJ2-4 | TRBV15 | TGTGCCACCAGCAGAAACAGGGGGGACATTCAGTACTTC | CATSRNRGDIQYF
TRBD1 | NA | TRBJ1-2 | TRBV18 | TGTGCCAGCTCACCCCTGGGGACAGGAGTCGGCTACACCTTC | CASSPLGTGVGYTF